A single T cell receptor beta chain is shown here with its context. Its antigen is not known. This entry comes from a study of cytomegalovirus exposure and HLA in healthy donors. The donors belonged to the approximately 130-subject validation cohort, separate from the roughly 710-subject first cohort. Points from the study as a whole: Despite most TCR sequences being rare, some public TCRs occurred in many donors. Specificity of three CMV-associated chains for CMV antigens was verified in vitro. Reportedly, cytomegalovirus status was diagnosed with high sensitivity and specificity.

Using immunoSEQ multiplex PCR, the repertoire was profiled, and TCRdb retains in-frame clones only, with some absent. This table holds 150,000 to 200,000 clones, around 80% found once. Germline V lookup: CDR1 SGHRS, CDR2 YFSETQ. V lost 7 bases and J lost 4; bases outside the gene matches: 5. CDR3 length: 14 amino acids. The rearrangement links TRBV5-1 to TRBJ2-3, with 11 bases lining up with TRBD1. The source of this sequence is a woman younger than 45 in good health and CMV-seronegative. Sequencing input: PBMCs. This CDR3 reads CASLRTGGADTQYF. The CDR3 bases are TGCGCCAGCCTACGGACAGGGGGCGCAGATACGCAGTATTTT.